Below, 21 T cell receptor beta chains from the same sample are listed, as sequenced in a study of cytomegalovirus exposure and HLA in healthy donors. Primers included in the PCR were 60 Vbeta and 13 Jbeta primers. The method was immunoSEQ multiplex PCR; TCRdb's version includes in-frame clones alone and lacks a portion of them. The profile covers about 170,000 clones, with roughly 80% appearing a single time and 0.77% taken by the ten largest. The sequencing input was PBMCs. Source of these receptors: a woman between 18 and 30 years old in good health and CMV-seronegative.

This chain links TRBV7-6 with TRBJ2-3, with D maybe TRBD1 (6 bases). Trimming took off 5 bases at V and 7 bases at J, with 22 bases between the two ends. This CDR3 is 16 amino acids long. Germline values: CDR1 SGHVS, CDR2 FNYEAQ. The CDR3 loop is CASSANTGIGRHTQYF. For the CDR3, the DNA is TGTGCCAGCAGCGCAAACACAGGGATTGGACGACATACGCAGTATTTT.

Points on this clone: The germline gene is not matched at one end of the junction; a read error may be the cause. This chain links TRBV5-4 with TRBJ2-7, with TRBD2 identical over 12 bases. The CDR3 contains 15 residues. Germline V gene lookup returns CDR1 SGHNT and CDR2 YYREEE (reference sequence). Written as DNA, the CDR3 is TGTGCCAGCAGCGCGACTAGCGGGAGCAGGAACGAGCGGTACTTC. Translating gives CASSATSGSRNERYF.

The chain recombines TRBV28 with TRBJ2-6; D unclear. Trimming pared 4 bases from V and 4 bases from J, leaving 8 bases between. Germline V gives CDR1 MDHEN, CDR2 SYDVKM. This CDR3 is built from 14 residues. The CDR3 loop is CASSSPRGANVLTF. The CDR3 nucleotides are TGTGCCAGCAGTTCCCCTAGAGGGGCCAACGTCCTGACTTTC.

The V call is TRBV9, the J call TRBJ2-1; D is possibly TRBD2 (6 bases). Germline lookup yields CDR1 SGDLS and CDR2 YYNGEE. CDR3 length equals 15 residues. Trimming cost V 2 bases and J 7 bases, with 16 bases left between them. The CDR3 nucleotides read TGTGCCAGCAGCGTTGAGGTTGCGGGGATTAATGAGCAGTTCTTC. Translated: CASSVEVAGINEQFF. Supplemented by reference TRBV9 and TRBJ2-1, the full variable domain reads DSGVTQTPKHLITATGQRVTLRCSPRSGDLSVYWYQQSLDQGLQFLIQYYNGEERAKGNILERFSAQQFPDLHSELNLSSLELGDSALYFCASSVEVAGINEQFFGPGTRLTVL.

This clone has only one observation. The chain links TRBV19 to TRBJ2-1; 8 bases fit TRBD2. CDR1 is LNHDA, CDR2 SQIVND, per germline (reference sequence). This CDR3 has 15 residues. Trimming removed 5 bases from V and 8 bases from J; junction bases left unmatched: 11. The CDR3 DNA follows: TGTGCCAGTAGTGGACGACTAGCGCCTGGGGATGAGCAGTTCTTC. Translated, it gives CASSGRLAPGDEQFF.

V and J are TRBV19 and TRBJ2-7; perhaps TRBD2 as D (5 bases). CDR3 length: 14 residues. CDR1 and CDR2 from the germline V gene are LNHDA and SQIVND (reference sequence). Trimming left V 5 bases short and J 2 bases short, with 13 bases between. CDR3 nucleotides: TGTGCCAGTAGTTCCCGGACTTCGCCCTACGAGCAGTACTTC. It specifies CASSSRTSPYEQYF.

The chain has TRBV7-9 and TRBJ1-2; 7 nucleotides line up with TRBD1. The CDR3 runs to 15 residues. Looked up from germline, CDR1 is SEHNR and CDR2 is FQNEAQ (reference sequence). After removal of 5 bases from V and 0 bases from J, the junction contained 6 bases not matched to a gene. This chain's CDR3 is CASSARGQSNYGYTF. The CDR3 coding sequence is TGTGCCAGCAGCGCACGGGGACAGTCTAACTATGGCTACACCTTC.

V gene TRBV9 combines with J gene TRBJ2-4; no firm D call. Per germline, CDR1 SGDLS and CDR2 YYNGEE. The V and J ends lost 0 bases and 1 base respectively, with 14 bases between them. The CDR3 has 17 residues. CDR3 nucleotides: TGTGCCAGCAGCGTAGGCGCTCGGTTCGGGGCCAAAAACATTCAGTACTTC. Its translation is CASSVGARFGAKNIQYF.

The chain couples TRBV27 to TRBJ2-7; TRBD2 aligns across 11 bases. CDR1 is MNHEY, CDR2 SMNVEV, per germline (reference sequence). The CDR3 length is 14 residues. Trimming removed 6 bases from V and 5 bases from J; junction bases left unmatched: 6. The DNA for the CDR3 is TGTGCCAGCAGAGTAGCGGGAGGGCCGAACGAGCAGTACTTC. This gives the protein CASRVAGGPNEQYF.

CDR3 bases: TGTGCCAGCAGTTTAGGGAGGAACATTCAGTACTTC. Amino acid sequence: CASSLGRNIQYF. The chain recombines TRBV28 with TRBJ2-4; possibly TRBD2 for D (6 bases). Germline CDR1 is MDHEN and CDR2 is SYDVKM. Deletions cut 2 bases from V and 7 bases from J, with 6 bases between. This CDR3 is 12 amino acids long.

The chain carries TRBV6-5 and TRBJ2-7; D possibly corresponds to TRBD2 (6 bases). The CDR3 runs to 15 residues. Trimming left V 6 bases short and J 5 bases short, with 20 bases between. The V gene's germline CDR1 is MNHEY and CDR2 SVGAGI. This CDR3 reads CASSRGLEGGHEQYF. The CDR3 DNA is TGTGCCAGCAGCCGGGGGTTGGAGGGCGGCCACGAGCAGTACTTC.

The genes are TRBV19 and TRBJ1-1, with TRBD1 matching 7 bases. The CDR3 runs to 13 residues. Losses at the gene ends were 6 bases for V and 3 bases for J; bases not matched to a gene: 4. Germline-derived CDR1 and CDR2 are LNHDA and SQIVND (reference sequence). The CDR3 DNA is TGTGCCAGTAGCCTCAGGGGGGACACTGAAGCTTTCTTT. Protein sequence: CASSLRGDTEAFF.

The J gene is TRBJ2-7, the V gene TRBV4-1; tentative D call: TRBD2 (5 bases). There are 16 residues in the CDR3. Germline CDR1 and CDR2: MGHRA and YSYEKL. V was pared by 3 bases and J by 6 bases, with 21 bases between. The CDR3 DNA is TGCGCCAGCAGCCAGGATTTAGGACTGAGCATCGGCGAGCAGTACTTC. Protein: CASSQDLGLSIGEQYF.

The chain has TRBV6-1 and TRBJ2-7, with 9 bases fitting TRBD2. Germline V gene lookup returns CDR1 MNHNS and CDR2 SASEGT. V was clipped by 6 bases and J by 5 bases; unmatched bases: 11. The CDR3 is 15 residues long. The CDR3 sequence: CASRSIAGAGHEQYF. The CDR3, as DNA: TGTGCCAGCAGATCCATAGCGGGAGCGGGGCACGAGCAGTACTTC.

This clone was found a few times. The chain uses TRBV4-1 and TRBJ1-4, with TRBD1 identical over 7 bases. Germline V gene lookup returns CDR1 MGHRA and CDR2 YSYEKL. Losses at the gene ends were 1 base for V and 7 bases for J; bases not matched to a gene: 6. This CDR3 comprises 15 residues. CDR3 region: CASSQGRGPSEKLFF. The CDR3 nucleotides read TGCGCCAGCAGCCAAGGGAGGGGGCCTTCTGAAAAACTGTTTTTT.

This chain links TRBV7-2 with TRBJ2-1, with 7 bases that match TRBD1. Germline CDR1 is SGHTA and CDR2 is FQGNSA. V shed 5 bases and J 0 bases; nucleotides not matched to a gene: 4. The CDR3 is 15 amino acids. CDR3 sequence reads: CASSTGTASYNEQFF. The DNA for the CDR3 is TGTGCCAGCAGCACCGGGACAGCCTCCTACAATGAGCAGTTCTTC.

This chain links TRBV27 with TRBJ2-5, with TRBD2 matching over 10 bases. V was clipped by 7 bases and J by 5 bases; unmatched bases: 7. The CDR3 extends over 14 amino acids. Germline values: CDR1 MNHEY, CDR2 SMNVEV (reference sequence). CDR3 amino acids: CASKRLAGVETQYF. The CDR3 DNA reads TGTGCCAGCAAAAGGCTAGCGGGAGTGGAGACCCAGTACTTC.

The V call is TRBV6-6, the J call TRBJ2-1; possible D gene TRBD2, 6 bases. V was clipped by 6 bases and J by 1 base, with 13 bases between them. Germline V gives CDR1 MNHNY, CDR2 SVGAGI (reference sequence). The CDR3 has 15 residues. The CDR3 here is CASRRRGRSYNEQFF. The CDR3 DNA is TGTGCCAGCAGAAGGAGGGGCCGTTCCTACAATGAGCAGTTCTTC.

V usage is TRBV30 and J usage is TRBJ2-1; perhaps TRBD2 as D (5 bases). Germline V gives CDR1 GTSNPN, CDR2 SVGIG (reference sequence). The CDR3 is made up of 12 amino acids. Trimming pared 8 bases from V and 3 bases from J, leaving 11 bases between. The CDR3 nucleotides are TGTGCCCTAACCGGGGTCTACAATGAGCAGTTCTTC. Translated: CALTGVYNEQFF.

The rearrangement joins TRBV5-4 to TRBJ2-7; 10 bases match TRBD2. The J segment lost 0 bases and the V segment lost 0 bases, leaving 3 bases of the junction unmatched. Looked up from germline, CDR1 is SGHNT and CDR2 is YYREEE (reference sequence). This CDR3 contains 16 residues. CDR3 nucleotide sequence: TGTGCCAGCAGCTTGGCCTCTAGCGGGAGCTCCTACGAGCAGTACTTC. Encoded protein: CASSLASSGSSYEQYF.

The chain recombines TRBV7-2 with TRBJ2-3, with TRBD2 as a possible D gene (6 bases). From germline, CDR1 is SGHTA and CDR2 FQGNSA. The CDR3 runs to 16 residues. The V gene lost 1 base and the J gene lost 0 bases, with 11 bases spanning the gap. CDR3 in amino acids: CASSLVLGGSTDTQYF. The CDR3 coding sequence is TGTGCCAGCAGCTTAGTTCTGGGGGGTAGCACAGATACGCAGTATTTT. The whole variable domain, remainder taken from reference TRBV7-2 and TRBJ2-3, is GAGVSQSPSNKVTEKGKDVELRCDPISGHTALYWYRQSLGQGLEFLIYFQGNSAPDKSGLPSDRFSAERTGGSVSTLTIQRTQQEDSAVYLCASSLVLGGSTDTQYFGPGTRLTVL.